Shown below are 2 T cell receptor beta chains from a single sample sequenced in a study of radiotherapy plus CTLA-4 blockade in lung cancer. The assay was immunoSEQ multiplex PCR, and TCRdb's table has in-frame clones only and misses some. The table shows just over 60,000 clones, with roughly 77% occurring only once. Sequencing was performed on peripheral blood, taken from a patient treated with radiotherapy plus ipilimumab. Receptors were obtained from a human donor with non-small cell lung cancer who had a complete response to radiotherapy plus ipilimumab.

The gene calls are TRBV5-1 and TRBJ2-4; TRBD2 is a possible D gene (6 bases). Trimming left V 4 bases short and J 3 bases short, with 8 bases between. This CDR3 spans 13 amino acids. Germline V gene data show CDR1 as SGHRS and CDR2 as YFSETQ. In nucleotides, the CDR3 is TGCGCCAGCAGCCCGGAGGGCAAAAACATTCAGTACTTC. It encodes CASSPEGKNIQYF.

This CDR3 is CASSIIAQTEQETQYF. The CDR3 bases are TGTGCCAGTAGTATAATCGCCCAGACTGAACAAGAGACCCAGTACTTC. The J gene is TRBJ2-5, the V gene TRBV19; D is unresolved. Germline CDR1 LNHDA, CDR2 SQIVND (reference sequence). This CDR3 has 16 amino acids. The V gene lost 2 bases and the J gene lost 2 bases, with 15 bases spanning the gap.